The 19 T cell receptor beta chains presented below share a single source sample, sequenced in a study of Graves' ophthalmopathy and Graves' hyperthyroidism (dated by TCRdb to 2016 to 2019). Sequencing used an Illumina HiSeq 2000. For repertoire sequencing, the TCR beta CDR3 regions were amplified from RNA transcripts. A first-round RT-PCR used HTBI primers with the Qiagen OneStep RT-PCR kit, followed by a second-round multiplex PCR, size selection and purification. The raw public data were reprocessed by TCRdb itself: fastp quality trimming at Q25, MiXCR clonotype calling, in-frame beta chains only. Identical CDR3 proteins give one entry, which carries the most common genes and DNA. This sample comprises 500,000 to 700,000 distinct CDR3 sequences, about 35% of them detected only once. In total, the top ten clones hold roughly 4.5% of the sample. Sequenced input: peripheral blood or thyroid tissue (not recorded which). Receptor source: an adult man with Graves' hyperthyroidism.

This clonotype was seen at least ten times. This chain joins TRBV5-5 and TRBJ1-2; D unresolved. There are 13 residues in the CDR3. In germline, CDR1 is SGHKS, CDR2 YYEKEE (reference sequence). V lost 2 bases to trimming and J lost 10 bases, with 15 bases between them. The CDR3 nucleotides read TGTGCCAGCAGCTTATCGGCCAGCCTAAACTACACCTTC. Translating gives CASSLSASLNYTF.

The sample holds many counts of this clonotype. J is TRBJ1-4 and V is TRBV20-1; weak D call: TRBD1 (5 bases). Trimming pared 5 bases from V and 8 bases from J, leaving 15 bases between. This CDR3 is 13 amino acids long. The germline CDR1 and CDR2 sequences are DFQATT and SNEGSKA (reference sequence). CDR3 coding DNA: TGCAGTGCTGGGGGGGTATTTGCCGAAAAACTGTTTTTT. It translates to CSAGGVFAEKLFF.

This clonotype occurred many times. The chain joins TRBV7-2 to TRBJ2-6, with TRBD2 as a possible D gene (6 bases). The CDR3 covers 17 residues. The V end was cut by 3 bases, the J end by 2 bases, with 14 bases between. The germline gives CDR1 SGHTA, CDR2 FQGNSA. In nucleotides, the CDR3 is TGTGCCAGCAGCTTGGGAGCGTGGGGGGCTGGGGCCAACGTCCTGACTTTC. This gives the protein CASSLGAWGAGANVLTF.

Many counts were recorded for this clonotype. V and J are TRBV7-3 and TRBJ1-1; D call uncertain. Trimming took off 3 bases at V and 3 bases at J, with 8 bases between the two ends. CDR3 length: 13 amino acids. Germline V gene data show CDR1 as SGHTA and CDR2 as FQGTGA. This chain's CDR3 is CASSFGMDTEAFF. CDR3 in DNA: TGTGCCAGCAGCTTTGGGATGGACACTGAAGCTTTCTTT.

The V gene is TRBV20-1, the J gene TRBJ1-5; TRBD1 aligns across 7 bases. The germline V gene encodes CDR1 DFQATT and CDR2 SNEGSKA (reference sequence). V trimming: 3 bases; J trimming: 4 bases; junction bases outside the gene matches: 9. The CDR3 loop spans 15 amino acids. The CDR3 reads CSASPPTGTNQPQHF. In DNA form, the CDR3 reads TGCAGTGCTAGCCCGCCGACAGGGACAAATCAGCCCCAGCATTTT.

This clonotype was seen a few times. This chain joins TRBV6-6 and TRBJ1-3; TRBD1 might be the D (5 bases). Per the germline V gene, CDR1 is MNHNY and CDR2 is SVGAGI (reference sequence). Trimming removed 7 bases at V and 8 bases at J, with 18 bases between. There are 14 residues in the CDR3. CDR3 sequence reads: CASIRAGRGDTIYF. The CDR3 DNA reads TGTGCCAGCATAAGGGCAGGGAGGGGAGACACCATATATTTT.

The J gene is TRBJ1-1, the V gene TRBV4-2; D possibly corresponds to TRBD1 (5 bases). V gave up 1 base and J gave up 5 bases, with 11 bases separating them. This CDR3 has 14 amino acids. Germline V gives CDR1 LGHNA, CDR2 YNFKEQ. CDR3: CASSQAAGRTEAFF. CDR3 nucleotides: TGTGCCAGCAGCCAAGCGGCAGGGCGAACTGAAGCTTTCTTT.

This clonotype was counted a few times. The rearrangement links TRBV5-1 to TRBJ2-5; 7 bases fit TRBD2. This CDR3 comprises 17 residues. With 1 base clipped from V and 0 bases from J, the junction kept 9 bases outside the gene matches. CDR1 is SGHRS and CDR2 is YFSETQ in the germline V gene. The DNA of the CDR3 is TGCGCCAGCAGCTTGAGGTCCCTGGGGGGGTACCAAGAGACCCAGTACTTC. It encodes CASSLRSLGGYQETQYF.

The chain links TRBV15 to TRBJ2-3; D unclear. Germline V lookup: CDR1 LNHNV, CDR2 YYDKDF (reference sequence). Trimming cost V 1 base and J 0 bases, with 11 bases left between them. The CDR3 covers 16 residues. For the CDR3, the DNA is TGTGCCACCAGCAGAGGTGGCGGCCCTAGCACAGATACGCAGTATTTT. Translated, it gives CATSRGGGPSTDTQYF. Supplemented by reference TRBV15 and TRBJ2-3, the full variable domain reads DAMVIQNPRYQVTQFGKPVTLSCSQTLNHNVMYWYQQKSSQAPKLLFHYYDKDFNNEADTPDNFQSRRPNTSFCFLDIRSPGLGDTAMYLCATSRGGGPSTDTQYFGPGTRLTVL.

This clonotype was observed once. A much larger clone lies a single base off, so this may be a read error. V gene TRBV29-1 combines with J gene TRBJ2-2; 8 nucleotides agree with TRBD1. Per the germline V gene, CDR1 is SQVTM and CDR2 is ANQGSEA. The CDR3 is 14 amino acids. CDR3 sequence: CSASDRENSGELFF. The CDR3 nucleotides are TGCAGTGCCTCGGACAGGGAGAACTCCGGGGAGCTGTTTTTT.

At least ten counts were recorded for this clonotype. This rearrangement joins TRBV6-1 to TRBJ2-5; 7 positions match TRBD1. V was clipped by 11 bases and J by 2 bases; unmatched bases: 11. The CDR3 loop spans 14 amino acids. Germline V gene lookup returns CDR1 MNHNS and CDR2 SASEGT. The CDR3 DNA is TGTGCCCTTGAGGGGGCCGGGTCTCAAGAGACCCAGTACTTC. Its protein is CALEGAGSQETQYF.

This clonotype was detected many times. The genes are TRBV7-9 and TRBJ1-1; TRBD1 matches 8 bases. V dropped 5 bases and J dropped 0; count of bases not matched to a gene: 5. CDR1 is SEHNR, CDR2 FQNEAQ, per germline (reference sequence). This CDR3 spans 15 amino acids. The DNA of the CDR3 is TGTGCCAGCAGCGCGGGGACAGGAATGAACACTGAAGCTTTCTTT. It codes for CASSAGTGMNTEAFF.

As regards this clonotype: A much larger clone is a single base away; this may be a read error. The chain employs TRBV7-2 and TRBJ1-4; D not certain. This CDR3 is built from 14 residues. CDR1 is SGHTA, CDR2 FQGNSA, per germline. The CDR3 protein is CASSLAVGDEKLVF. As DNA, the CDR3 is TGTGCCAGCAGCTTAGCTGTCGGGGATGAAAAACTGGTTTTT.

This clonotype occurred a few times. The chain couples TRBV20-1 to TRBJ1-5; 8 bases are a match to TRBD1. V gave up 1 base and J gave up 4 bases; unmatched junction bases: 3. In germline, CDR1 is DFQATT, CDR2 SNEGSKA (reference sequence). The CDR3 spans 14 residues. The CDR3 DNA is TGCAGTGCTAGAGGTGGACAGGGTAATCAGCCCCAGCATTTT. This translates into CSARGGQGNQPQHF.

This sequence joins TRBV15 and TRBJ1-4; no reliable D call. Per germline, CDR1 LNHNV and CDR2 YYDKDF (reference sequence). Trimming took 0 bases from V and 0 from J, leaving 8 bases between them. This CDR3 contains 16 residues. The CDR3 sequence: CATSRDSGATNEKLFF. In DNA, the CDR3 is TGTGCCACCAGCAGAGATTCCGGGGCAACTAATGAAAAACTGTTTTTT. Drawing the rest from reference TRBV15 and TRBJ1-4, the complete variable domain is DAMVIQNPRYQVTQFGKPVTLSCSQTLNHNVMYWYQQKSSQAPKLLFHYYDKDFNNEADTPDNFQSRRPNTSFCFLDIRSPGLGDTAMYLCATSRDSGATNEKLFFGSGTQLSVL.

Many counts were recorded for this clonotype. The V and J genes are TRBV5-8 and TRBJ1-4; D not certain. Trimming removed 0 bases from V and 5 bases from J, with 5 bases in between. The CDR3 contains 13 residues. Germline assignment: CDR1 SGHTS and CDR2 YDEGEE. The CDR3 DNA is TGTGCCAGCAGCTTGGAGGCCAATGAAAAACTGTTTTTT. As protein: CASSLEANEKLFF.

The V call is TRBV10-3, the J call TRBJ1-1; 9 bases fit TRBD1. V was pared by 3 bases and J by 8 bases, with 1 base of the junction left unmatched. The V gene's germline CDR1 is ENHRY and CDR2 SYGVKD. The CDR3 consists of 12 residues. The CDR3 nucleotides read TGTGCCATCAGTGACGGACAGGGGGAAGCTTTCTTT. It yields the protein CAISDGQGEAFF.

The chain couples TRBV12-3 or TRBV12-4 to TRBJ2-5; D remains ambiguous. Trimming cost V 5 bases and J 4 bases, with 11 bases left between them. This CDR3 has 13 residues. CDR3 DNA sequence: TGTGCCAGCAGTCTTAGAATAGTAGAGACCCAGTACTTC. It encodes CASSLRIVETQYF.

The chain has TRBV2 and TRBJ2-6; 7 bases fit TRBD1. The CDR3 covers 14 residues. The trim removed 6 bases at V and 2 bases at J, leaving 1 base unmatched. The V gene's germline CDR1 is SNHLY and CDR2 FYNNEI. The CDR3 is CASRQGTGANVLTF. CDR3 nucleotides: TGTGCCAGCAGACAGGGGACTGGGGCCAACGTCCTGACTTTC.